A selection of T cell receptor beta chains follows, all from one sample in a study of regulatory T cells in long-lasting Graves disease. TCRdb redid the calling of the multiplex PCR reads with MiXCR, one entry per CDR3 protein. Altogether hundreds of thousands of distinct CDR3 sequences are present, about a fifth being singletons, with the ten largest covering around 20%. This specimen was peripheral blood mononuclear cells (PBMCs), taken when the disease was refractory, from a patient treated with antithyroid drugs. The receptors come from a female donor with Graves disease. The CDR3 runs from the conserved cysteine through the conserved F or W. A D gene is named only where the DNA matches it firmly. Clone size appears in some rows only: once, few, many, or a class for an expanded clone.

>-|TRBJ2-7|TRBV4-3|few
CASSQVVWSYEQYF
TGCGCCAGCAGCCAAGTGGTCTGGAGCTACGAGCAGTACTTC
>-|TRBJ1-1|TRBV7-9|few
CASSLTDPGATEAFF
TGTGCCAGCAGCTTAACGGACCCCGGGGCTACTGAAGCTTTCTTT
>-|TRBJ1-1|TRBV6-1|many
CASSPKPDPYLHSWYASDTEAFF
TGTGCCAGCAGTCCCAAGCCGGACCCTTATCTTCATTCATGGTATGCCTCGGACACTGAAGCTTTCTTT
>TRBD1|TRBJ1-2|TRBV12-3/TRBV12-4|many
CASGYRGGYTF
TGTGCCAGCGGATACAGGGGTGGCTACACCTTC
>TRBD2|TRBJ2-5|TRBV19|few
CASSIDGTSAKETQYF
TGTGCCAGTAGTATAGACGGGACTAGCGCGAAAGAGACCCAGTACTTC
>-|TRBJ1-6|TRBV19|-
CASREGRLTQRSPLHF
TGTGCCAGTAGGGAGGGACGCCTGACTCAACGGTCACCCCTCCACTTT
>-|TRBJ2-7|TRBV7-2|-
CASSLSAGQYF
TGTGCCAGCAGCTTATCGGCCGGGCAGTACTTC
>-|TRBJ1-5|TRBV20-1|many
CSAPGTAGNQPQHF
TGCAGTGCTCCTGGGACGGCTGGGAATCAGCCCCAGCATTTT
>-|TRBJ1-6|TRBV20-1|few
CSARGVVSYNSPLHF
TGCAGTGCTAGGGGGGTCGTCTCCTATAATTCACCCCTCCACTTT
>-|TRBJ2-2|TRBV10-3|few
CAISESSGLVATGELFF
TGTGCCATCAGTGAGTCTTCGGGACTGGTTGCCACCGGGGAGCTGTTTTTT
>TRBD2|TRBJ2-7|TRBV30|few
CAWSGGTSGTYEQYF
TGTGCCTGGAGTGGAGGGACTAGCGGGACCTACGAGCAGTACTTC
>-|TRBJ1-3|TRBV6-2/TRBV6-3|-
CAITQSSGNTIYF
TGTGCCATCACTCAGAGCTCTGGAAACACCATATATTTT
>-|TRBJ1-5|TRBV7-8|many
CASSSQGNQPQHF
TGTGCCAGCAGCTCCCAGGGGAATCAGCCCCAGCATTTT
>-|TRBJ1-1|TRBV6-1|many
CASSPQGVDRAFF
TGTGCCAGCAGTCCACAGGGAGTAGACCGAGCTTTCTTT
>TRBD1|TRBJ1-2|TRBV3-1|few
CASSQELRGTANGYTF
TGTGCCAGCAGCCAAGAGCTTAGAGGGACAGCCAATGGCTACACCTTC
>-|TRBJ2-7|TRBV7-2|many
CASSLALQGYEQYF
TGTGCCAGCAGCTTAGCACTACAGGGCTACGAGCAGTACTTC
>TRBD1|TRBJ2-7|TRBV24-1|many
CASRRTGNYEQYF
TGTGCCAGCAGGCGGACAGGGAACTACGAGCAGTACTTC
>-|TRBJ2-5|TRBV29-1|many
CSVEDPSVAGWETQYF
TGCAGCGTTGAAGACCCCTCCGTGGCGGGGTGGGAGACCCAGTACTTC
>TRBD2|TRBJ2-7|TRBV19|-
CASSIMSQDAGEQCF
TGTGCCAGTAGTATAATGTCCCAGGACGCGGGGGAGCAGTGCTTC
>-|TRBJ2-7|TRBV7-2|-
CASSHGTANLDEQYF
TGTGCCAGCAGCCACGGGACCGCGAACCTTGACGAGCAGTACTTC
>-|TRBJ2-7|TRBV3-1|-
CASSQDPNSAEQYF
TGTGCCAGCAGCCAAGATCCCAATTCCGCCGAGCAGTACTTC
>TRBD1|TRBJ1-5|TRBV6-2/TRBV6-3|-
CASSYLVRGGNQPQHF
TGTGCCAGCAGTTACTTAGTCAGGGGGGGCAATCAGCCCCAGCATTTT
>TRBD2|TRBJ2-7|TRBV15|-
CATSRDSGAVWEQYF
TGTGCCACCAGCAGAGACAGCGGGGCTGTCTGGGAGCAGTACTTC
>-|TRBJ2-5|TRBV11-2|few
CASSLGSLGANRETQYF
TGTGCCAGCAGCTTAGGTTCTCTTGGGGCTAACCGGGAGACCCAGTACTTC
>-|TRBJ2-4|TRBV27|few
CASSPGGSIQYF
TGTGCCAGCAGCCCGGGCGGTAGCATTCAGTACTTC
>TRBD1|TRBJ2-5|TRBV9|-
CASSVDLGQGFETQYF
TGTGCCAGCAGCGTAGACCTGGGACAGGGCTTTGAGACCCAGTACTTC
>-|TRBJ1-1|TRBV28|many
CASSNPGSRAFF
TGTGCCAGCAGCAACCCGGGGTCGAGAGCTTTCTTT
>-|TRBJ2-2|TRBV12-3/TRBV12-4|many
CASSLGPSPGELFF
TGTGCCAGCAGTTTAGGTCCTAGTCCCGGGGAGCTGTTTTTT
>TRBD2|TRBJ2-7|TRBV20-1|many
CSARGLAGGEVYEQYF
TGCAGTGCTAGAGGGCTAGCGGGAGGCGAGGTATACGAGCAGTACTTC
>-|TRBJ2-7|TRBV24-1|few
CATSDPGTNEQYF
TGTGCCACCAGTGACCCCGGAACAAACGAGCAGTACTTC
>TRBD2|TRBJ2-5|TRBV5-1|many
CASSSGLAGQETQYF
TGTGCCAGCAGCTCGGGACTAGCGGGCCAAGAGACCCAGTACTTC
>-|TRBJ2-6|TRBV7-2|many
CASSLVGLSPTF
TGTGCCAGCAGCTTAGTGGGGCTATCCCCGACTTTC
>-|TRBJ2-2|TRBV7-9|few
CASSSIGISQYTGELFF
TGTGCCAGCAGCTCCATAGGGATATCCCAATACACCGGGGAGCTGTTTTTT
>TRBD1|TRBJ1-1|TRBV7-2|-
CASSLTGTGDTEAFF
TGTGCCAGCAGCTTAACCGGGACAGGGGACACTGAAGCTTTCTTT
>TRBD1|TRBJ1-5|TRBV6-1|-
CASRRQGVLGQPQHF
TGTGCCAGCAGGAGACAGGGGGTCTTAGGTCAGCCCCAGCATTTT
>-|TRBJ2-5|TRBV6-1|-
CASATQGARMETQYF
TGTGCCAGCGCTACTCAAGGGGCGCGGATGGAGACCCAGTACTTC
>TRBD2|TRBJ2-7|TRBV29-1|few
CSVEMWTSGSYEQYF
TGCAGCGTTGAAATGTGGACTAGCGGTTCCTACGAGCAGTACTTC
>TRBD1|TRBJ1-5|TRBV6-5|few
CASSYGFGQGASQPQHF
TGTGCCAGCAGTTACGGGTTCGGTCAGGGGGCCAGTCAGCCCCAGCATTTT
>TRBD2|TRBJ2-5|TRBV25-1|-
CASSSSAGGIGTQYF
TGTGCCAGCAGTAGCAGCGCGGGAGGTATCGGGACCCAGTACTTC
>-|TRBJ1-2|TRBV12-3/TRBV12-4|many
CASNRNENYGYTF
TGTGCCAGCAATAGAAACGAAAACTATGGCTACACCTTC
>TRBD2|TRBJ2-2|TRBV2|-
CASSSLGGGEGSTGELFF
TGTGCCAGCAGTTCCCTCGGGGGAGGGGAAGGGAGCACCGGGGAGCTGTTTTTT
>-|TRBJ1-1|TRBV7-2|many
CASSLKGGTEAFF
TGTGCCAGCAGTTTAAAGGGAGGGACTGAAGCTTTCTTT
>-|TRBJ2-7|TRBV30|many
CAWRGDAYEQYF
TGTGCCTGGAGAGGGGATGCCTACGAGCAGTACTTC
>-|TRBJ1-2|TRBV29-1|few
CSSLSGWDYGYTF
TGCAGCTCCCTTTCAGGGTGGGACTATGGCTACACCTTC
>-|TRBJ1-2|TRBV29-1|-
CSAVTVDGYTF
TGCAGCGCCGTGACAGTAGATGGCTACACCTTC
>-|TRBJ1-5|TRBV25-1|few
CASSGVRKVQSNQPQHF
TGTGCCAGCAGTGGGGTAAGAAAGGTACAGAGCAATCAGCCCCAGCATTTT
>TRBD2|TRBJ2-7|TRBV6-1|few
CASSNSGRPGSEQYF
TGTGCCAGCAGCAATAGCGGGAGGCCAGGGTCCGAGCAGTACTTC
>TRBD2|TRBJ2-3|TRBV28|-
CASSVSGSSDTQYF
TGTGCCAGCAGTGTCAGCGGGAGTTCAGATACGCAGTATTTT
>TRBD1|TRBJ2-7|TRBV27|many
CASRGQGAGEQYF
TGTGCCAGCAGGGGACAGGGGGCGGGGGAGCAGTACTTC
>-|TRBJ1-1|TRBV7-9|many
CASSLQAGAGTEAFF
TGTGCCAGCAGCTTACAAGCGGGGGCTGGCACTGAAGCTTTCTTT
>-|TRBJ1-5|TRBV6-1|few
CASLTSGFNQPQHF
TGTGCCAGCCTTACCTCTGGATTCAATCAGCCCCAGCATTTT
>-|TRBJ1-4|TRBV20-1|few
CSAQDSSNEKLFF
TGCAGTGCTCAAGACTCATCTAATGAAAAACTGTTTTTT
>-|TRBJ1-3|TRBV28|-
CASSFSGVGNTIYF
TGTGCCAGCAGTTTCTCGGGGGTTGGAAACACCATATATTTT
>-|TRBJ1-2|TRBV28|many
CASSPPQGVYGYTF
TGTGCCAGCAGTCCACCCCAGGGTGTCTATGGCTACACCTTC
>-|TRBJ2-1|TRBV14|-
CASKGSVYNEQFF
TGTGCCAGCAAGGGTTCGGTCTACAATGAGCAGTTCTTC
>TRBD1|TRBJ2-5|TRBV28|many
CASSPGQGALETQYF
TGTGCCAGCAGTCCGGGACAGGGGGCTTTAGAGACCCAGTACTTC